The 18 T cell receptor beta chains below were found in one sample sequenced in a study of T-cell memory formation after mild COVID-19. One entry per CDR3 protein, called by TCRdb with MiXCR from the 5' RACE reads. The sample holds under 250,000 distinct CDR3 sequences, approximately 15% seen once. Sequencing used PBMCs or a T cell subset sorted from them (not recorded which). These receptors were collected from an adult woman who had mild COVID-19 (a few samples of this study predate the infection). Cell type and time point are not known.

V is TRBV6-5 and J is TRBJ2-2, with D perhaps TRBD1 (5 bases). This CDR3 contains 17 residues. Deletions cut 0 bases from V and 0 bases from J, with 11 bases between. Germline V gene data show CDR1 as MNHEY and CDR2 as SVGAGI. The CDR3 protein is CASSYSYSRANTGELFF. In DNA form, the CDR3 reads TGTGCCAGCAGTTACTCTTACAGCAGGGCGAACACCGGGGAGCTGTTTTTT.

The sample holds a few counts of this clonotype. The J gene is TRBJ2-3, the V gene TRBV12-3 or TRBV12-4; TRBD2 matches 11 bases. Trimming cost V 6 bases and J 6 bases; bases outside gene matches: 5. The CDR3 totals 14 residues. DNA of the CDR3: TGTGCCAGCAGGCTGACTAGCGGGAAGGATACGCAGTATTTT. Protein product: CASRLTSGKDTQYF.

This clonotype was recorded a few times. The chain uses TRBV6-5 and TRBJ2-7; TRBD1 agrees at 10 bases. V lost 2 bases and J lost 5; bases outside the gene matches: 9. Germline-derived CDR1 and CDR2 are MNHEY and SVGAGI. The CDR3 consists of 16 residues. Here the CDR3 DNA reads TGTGCCAGCAGTTACAGGGGGACAGGGGCTCCCCACGAGCAGTACTTC. Its protein product is CASSYRGTGAPHEQYF.

This clonotype was seen at least ten times. The V and J genes are TRBV7-9 and TRBJ1-1; D unresolved. V shed 2 bases and J shed 6 bases, with 10 bases lying between them. This CDR3 contains 13 residues. Germline V lookup: CDR1 SEHNR, CDR2 FQNEAQ (reference sequence). For the CDR3, the DNA is TGTGCCAGCAGCTTACACGAGGTGCCTGAAGCTTTCTTT. Its translation: CASSLHEVPEAFF.

At least ten counts were recorded for this clonotype. One junction end does not reproduce the germline sequence, and a read error may be involved. This rearrangement joins TRBV6-2 or TRBV6-3 to TRBJ1-1; 10 positions agree with TRBD1. Germline lookup yields CDR1 MNHEY and CDR2 SVGEGT. The CDR3 spans 13 residues. CDR3 sequence (DNA): TGTGCCAGCAGTGACCCGGGACAGGGGAAGTGGAACTTT. Translation: CASSDPGQGKWNF.

The CDR3 DNA is TGTGCCAGCAGCCTTAGCGGGGGGGTGGAGACCCAGTACTTC. Translating it yields CASSLSGGVETQYF. This chain connects TRBV3-1 to TRBJ2-5, with TRBD2 matching 11 bases. This CDR3 spans 14 amino acids. Germline V lookup: CDR1 LGHDT, CDR2 YNNKEL (reference sequence). The trim removed 4 bases at V and 5 bases at J, leaving 3 bases unmatched.

This clonotype was counted only a few times. The rearrangement uses TRBV29-1 and TRBJ1-2; unclear D gene. Trimming removed 5 bases at V and 0 bases at J, with 10 bases between. The length of the CDR3 is 13 residues. The germline gives CDR1 SQVTM, CDR2 ANQGSEA. CDR3 bases: TGCAGCGTTTCCCCTGAAGCTAACTATGGCTACACCTTC. Translation gives CSVSPEANYGYTF.

This clonotype was seen more than once but under ten times. CDR3 DNA: TGTGCCAGCAGCTTAGCGCTTACCCGGGACAGGGTGGGTTACAATGAGCAGTTCTTC. This encodes CASSLALTRDRVGYNEQFF. V usage is TRBV7-9 and J usage is TRBJ2-1; the match to TRBD1 covers 9 bases. The CDR3 consists of 19 residues. CDR1 is SEHNR and CDR2 is FQNEAQ in the germline V gene (reference sequence). V lost 0 bases and J lost 4; bases outside the gene matches: 13.

This clonotype came up a few times. The chain recombines TRBV27 with TRBJ2-3; 7 nucleotides line up with TRBD2. Trimming removed 6 bases from V and 2 bases from J; junction bases left unmatched: 11. The CDR3 has 16 residues. Germline V gene lookup returns CDR1 MNHEY and CDR2 SMNVEV (reference sequence). For the CDR3, the DNA is TGTGCCAGCAGCCCGCGCTGGGGGGGGTCCACAGATACGCAGTATTTT. Protein: CASSPRWGGSTDTQYF.

The gene calls are TRBV7-9 and TRBJ2-3; 8 positions match TRBD1. CDR1 and CDR2 from the germline V gene are SEHNR and FQNEAQ (reference sequence). Germline trimming cut 4 bases from V and 1 base from J; bases unmatched to any gene: 4. CDR3 length: 15 residues. In DNA form, the CDR3 reads TGTGCCAGCAGCTCCCGGGGACAGGGCACAGATACGCAGTATTTT. Residues: CASSSRGQGTDTQYF.

This clonotype was observed a few times. The V and J genes are TRBV2 and TRBJ2-1, with D perhaps matching TRBD1 (5 bases). CDR3 size: 15 residues. Germline V lookup: CDR1 SNHLY, CDR2 FYNNEI. With 2 bases removed from V and 3 bases from J, the gap between germline ends came to 11 bases. CDR3 sequence (DNA): TGTGCCAGCAGTGAATTACAGGACCTCTACAATGAGCAGTTCTTC. It is translated as CASSELQDLYNEQFF.

The J gene is TRBJ2-7, the V gene TRBV5-1; 9 nucleotides match TRBD1. This CDR3 has 16 amino acids. The trim removed 4 bases at V and 6 bases at J, leaving 14 bases unmatched. Germline assignment: CDR1 SGHRS and CDR2 YFSETQ. CDR3 in amino acids: CASSLTTGTGLREQYF. The CDR3 DNA follows: TGCGCCAGCAGCCTGACCACCGGGACAGGGCTGCGCGAGCAGTACTTC. Variable domain in full (rest from reference TRBV5-1 and TRBJ2-7): KAGVTQTPRYLIKTRGQQVTLSCSPISGHRSVSWYQQTPGQGLQFLFEYFSETQRNKGNFPGRFSGRQFSNSRSEMNVSTLELGDSALYLCASSLTTGTGLREQYFGPGTRLTVT.

The chain combines TRBV4-1 with TRBJ2-3; 8 bases are shared with TRBD2. CDR3 size: 18 residues. V lost 0 bases and J lost 5; bases outside the gene matches: 13. The germline CDR1 and CDR2 sequences are MGHRA and YSYEKL. This CDR3 is CASSQEGTSGGAVDTQYF. In DNA, the CDR3 is TGCGCCAGCAGCCAAGAAGGGACGTCGGGGGGGGCAGTAGATACGCAGTATTTT.

This clonotype was seen more than once but under ten times. This sequence joins TRBV2 and TRBJ2-7; no clear D. Germline V gene sequence: CDR1 SNHLY, CDR2 FYNNEI. CDR3 size: 13 residues. V gave up 7 bases and J gave up 0 bases, with 10 bases separating them. Written as DNA, the CDR3 is TGTGCCAGCAAGGCGGAATACTCCTACGAGCAGTACTTC. Translated, it gives CASKAEYSYEQYF.

The gene calls are TRBV6-5 and TRBJ1-1, with 8 bases fitting TRBD1. Losses at the gene ends were 0 bases for V and 1 base for J; bases not matched to a gene: 7. Germline V gives CDR1 MNHEY, CDR2 SVGAGI. CDR3 length: 17 amino acids. This CDR3 reads CASSYSISGTGNTEAFF. CDR3 DNA: TGTGCCAGCAGTTACTCGATCTCGGGGACAGGGAACACTGAAGCTTTCTTT.

This chain's CDR3 is CASSSSGLAGYNEQFF. CDR3 in DNA: TGTGCCAGCAGCTCGTCAGGACTAGCGGGGTACAATGAGCAGTTCTTC. The rearrangement uses TRBV7-3 and TRBJ2-1; 12 positions match TRBD2. Per germline, CDR1 SGHTA and CDR2 FQGTGA. The CDR3 is 16 residues long. Trimming cost V 4 bases and J 4 bases; bases outside gene matches: 5.

A few counts support this clonotype. The genes are TRBV6-5 and TRBJ2-6; D is perhaps TRBD1 or TRBD2 (5 bases each). From germline, CDR1 is MNHEY and CDR2 SVGAGI. Trimming shortened V by 6 bases and J by 0 bases, and 12 bases separated the two germline ends. The CDR3 is 16 amino acids. DNA of the CDR3: TGTGCCAGCAGCATGGGACGGACCTCTGGGGCCAACGTCCTGACTTTC. It is translated as CASSMGRTSGANVLTF.

This clonotype was seen more than once but under ten times. The chain couples TRBV6-1 to TRBJ1-5; D is unclear. This CDR3 is built from 14 residues. The V gene's germline CDR1 is MNHNS and CDR2 SASEGT. V was pared by 2 bases and J by 4 bases, with 9 bases between. CDR3 loop: CASSERLGNQPQHF. DNA for the CDR3: TGTGCCAGCAGTGAAAGGTTAGGGAATCAGCCCCAGCATTTT.